This TCR beta chain stems from a study of CD8 T cells in Susac syndrome. The CDR3 is 12 amino acids. The ends were cut back, 5 bases at V and 2 bases at J, with 7 bases in the middle. Reverse transcription of roughly 0.5 to 1 ug RNA was carried out with random hexamers. By means of immunoSEQ multiplex PCR, TCR beta CDR3 spanning 54 Vbeta and 13 Jbeta underwent amplification. TCRdb re-called the immunoSEQ multiplex PCR reads with MiXCR, one entry per CDR3 protein. The data contain over 100,000 distinct CDR3 sequences, around 97% of them singletons. TEMRA cells were FACS-enriched, with CD8+ and CD4+ T cells isolated negatively. Worth noting for this clonotype: The antigen is not known.

General study points: That the number of individuals in its TCR sequencing and HLA analysis was relatively small was acknowledged by the study.

This clonotype was sampled from a human donor in good health. The sample taken for sequencing was CD4+ T cells from PBMCs. The chain uses TRBV12-3 or TRBV12-4 and TRBJ2-7; D is unclear. CDR3 in amino acids: CASSPLTYEQYF. The CDR3, as DNA: TGTGCCAGCAGTCCCCTCACCTACGAGCAGTACTTC.